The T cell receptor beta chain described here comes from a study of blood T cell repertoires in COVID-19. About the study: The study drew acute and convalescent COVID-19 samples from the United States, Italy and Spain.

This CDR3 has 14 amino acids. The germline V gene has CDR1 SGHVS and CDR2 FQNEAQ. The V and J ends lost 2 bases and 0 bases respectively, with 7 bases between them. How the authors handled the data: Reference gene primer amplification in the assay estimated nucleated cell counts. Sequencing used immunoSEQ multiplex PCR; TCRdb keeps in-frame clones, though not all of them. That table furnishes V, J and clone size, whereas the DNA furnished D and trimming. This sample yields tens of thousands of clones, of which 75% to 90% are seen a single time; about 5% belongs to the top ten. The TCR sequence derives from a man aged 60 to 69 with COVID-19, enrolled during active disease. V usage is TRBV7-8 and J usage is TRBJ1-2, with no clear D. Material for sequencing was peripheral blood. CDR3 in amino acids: CASSLNFPNYGYTF. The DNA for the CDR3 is TGTGCCAGCAGCTTAAACTTCCCTAACTATGGCTACACCTTC.